A single sample gave rise to the 5 T cell receptor beta chains below, sequenced in a study of T cell responses to AZD1222 COVID-19 vaccine. Assay used: immunoSEQ multiplex PCR; TCRdb lists only in-frame clones, some missing. Of roughly 140,000 clones in the sample, 90% to 95% were seen once. The source was peripheral blood, collected on day 0 of AZD1222 vaccination. These receptors originate from an adult in good health.

V gene TRBV10-2 combines with J gene TRBJ2-7; D unresolved. Germline V gives CDR1 WSHSY, CDR2 SAAADI. The CDR3 runs 14 residues. The V gene lost 6 bases and the J gene lost 5 bases, with 17 bases spanning the gap. In DNA form, the CDR3 reads TGCGCCAGCAGCCTCGGCCTAAGGGCGAACGAGCAGTACTTC. Translating it yields CASSLGLRANEQYF.

The chain combines TRBV7-9 with TRBJ1-5, with D uncertain. The V gene's germline CDR1 is SEHNR and CDR2 FQNEAQ (reference sequence). Trimming pared 1 base from V and 1 base from J, leaving 17 bases between. This CDR3 is built from 18 residues. DNA of the CDR3: TGTGCCAGCAGCTTAGAGGGTCTTACTGCCGGGAGCAATCAGCCCCAGCATTTT. Its protein product is CASSLEGLTAGSNQPQHF.

V and J are TRBV3-1 (or the pseudogene TRBV3-2) and TRBJ2-3, with 8 positions matching TRBD2. The CDR3 consists of 15 residues. With V trimmed by 0 bases and J by 6 bases, 5 bases remained unmatched. CDR1 and CDR2 (germline): LGHDT, YNNKEL (reference sequence). The CDR3 protein is CASSQELADSDTQYF. The CDR3 DNA is TGTGCCAGCAGCCAAGAACTAGCGGATTCGGATACGCAGTATTTT.

The CDR3 spells CASSRGSTYEQYF. The CDR3 DNA sequence: TGTGCCAGCAGCCGTGGCTCTACCTACGAGCAGTACTTC. The chain is built from TRBV12-3 or TRBV12-4 and TRBJ2-7; D is uncertain. Trimming left V 6 bases short and J 2 bases short, with 11 bases between. The CDR3 has 13 amino acids.

This clone has more than one count but fewer than ten. CDR3 loop: CASSYRENPGSPLHF. The CDR3 nucleotides read TGTGCCAGCAGTTATAGGGAGAATCCAGGTTCACCCCTCCACTTT. This chain uses TRBV6-5 with TRBJ1-6; no firm D call. The CDR3 extends over 15 amino acids. In germline, CDR1 is MNHEY, CDR2 SVGAGI. The V and J ends lost 3 bases and 9 bases respectively, with 15 bases between them.